This T cell receptor (beta chain) was sequenced for a study of blood T cell repertoires in COVID-19. In the study overall: The United States, Italy and Spain were the sources of the acute and convalescent COVID-19 samples. The cDNA or gDNA used as material had been derived from T cells, B-cell-depleted T cells, or PBMCs.

The CDR3 length is 17 residues. CDR1 KGHSH and CDR2 LQKENI come from the germline V gene. V dropped 3 bases and J dropped 3; count of bases not matched to a gene: 10. Per the study methods: Amplification from reference gene primers served as the basis for estimated nucleated cell counts. The data were produced by immunoSEQ multiplex PCR, yet TCRdb's version contains in-frame clones alone and is incomplete. V and J calls and clone size follow that table, whereas D and trimming were derived from the DNA. The repertoire holds around 30,000 clones, with 85% to 90% as singletons. The receptor was derived from a man aged 55-75 years with acute or convalescent COVID-19. V usage is TRBV18 and J usage is TRBJ2-2; 7 nucleotides agree with TRBD1. Sequencing input: peripheral blood. In DNA form, the CDR3 reads TGTGCCAGCTCACCGCCCACCGGGACAGCCTACACCGGGGAGCTGTTTTTT. Amino acids: CASSPPTGTAYTGELFF.